The TCR beta chain described here comes from a study of molecular identifiers for immune sequencing clone quantification. Both previously described methods and listed TCR primers were employed to make bulk TCR libraries. Each CDR3 protein is one row after TCRdb ran MiXCR on the PCR reads. The sample shows about 640,000 distinct CDR3 sequences, nearly 20% of them seen only once. The CDR3 covers 15 residues. The V gene's germline CDR1 is LNHDA and CDR2 SQIVND (reference sequence). Trimming removed 3 bases at V and 2 bases at J, with 11 bases between. Sorting defined naive CD8 T cells as CD8+CD4-CCR7+CD45RA+. This clonotype was seen only a few times.

The sequencing sample was made of naive CD8+ T cells from blood, with Jurkat cell RNA spiked in. Subset indicated: FACS-sorted CD8+CD4-CCR7+CD45RA+ naive T cells. J is TRBJ2-1 and V is TRBV19; D call uncertain. This receptor was identified in a human donor in good health. Some libraries in this study had Jurkat cell RNA spiked in. The CDR3 DNA reads as TGTGCCAGTAGTATGTTCACGGGCCCCTACAATGAGCAGTTCTTC. It translates to CASSMFTGPYNEQFF.